This record looks at one TCR beta chain sequence and its context. Its specificity is not known. V lost 5 bases to trimming and J lost 2 bases, with 21 bases between them. The CDR3 spans 17 residues. Germline V gives CDR1 LGHNT, CDR2 FRNRAP. This entry comes from a study of T cell clonotyping in hematopoietic cell transplantation. Study conclusions and caveats: CD4 and CD8 repertoire contributions could not be separated without sorting. Recipient TCR diversity dropped after transplant; expanded clonotypes rose from day 30 to 180.

The repertoire was sequenced with immunoSEQ multiplex PCR; TCRdb's copy has only in-frame clones and lacks some. Of around 21,000 clones detected, under 90% appear once; the ten largest clones hold 3.5% to 4%. Time point denoted: recipient sample about 28 days before transplant, after cytoreduction. The sequencing used peripheral blood mononuclear cells, collected before stem cell transplant. The chain couples TRBV12-5 to TRBJ2-5; D is perhaps TRBD2 (6 bases). The sequence derives from a man aged 18 to 29 with biphenotypic leukemia. Some clones in this sample may be carry-over from other donors' samples. As DNA, the CDR3 is TGTGCTAGTGGTGCGGGGACTTCCCTGGTCCCGCAAGAGACCCAGTACTTC. It yields the protein CASGAGTSLVPQETQYF.